These 32 T cell receptor beta chains were sequenced from one sample in a study of blood T cell repertoires in COVID-19. Clones were sequenced by immunoSEQ multiplex PCR, and TCRdb holds only the in-frame ones, with some missing. Among a few hundred thousand clones listed, approximately 83% were seen once. The sample consisted of peripheral blood. The receptors were gathered from a person aged 65 to 79 with COVID-19, enrolled during active disease.

The CDR3 DNA reads as TGTGCCAGCAGTTACGGAACAGGGGGTTTCACCTTC. Its protein product is CASSYGTGGFTF. The rearrangement joins TRBV6-5 to TRBJ1-2; 8 bases agree with TRBD1. Trimming cost V 2 bases and J 13 bases; bases outside gene matches: 6. The CDR3 is 12 residues long. Germline-derived CDR1 and CDR2 are MNHEY and SVGAGI.

This clone was recorded only once. The chain couples TRBV7-9 to TRBJ2-1; 13 nucleotides line up with TRBD2. Germline V gene lookup returns CDR1 SEHNR and CDR2 FQNEAQ (reference sequence). This CDR3 has 14 amino acids. V trimming: 3 bases; J trimming: 13 bases; junction bases outside the gene matches: 6. CDR3 protein: CASSLGGTSGKQFF. DNA of the CDR3: TGTGCCAGCAGCTTGGGCGGGACTAGCGGGAAACAGTTCTTC.

The chain joins TRBV27 to TRBJ1-2; no firm D call. Trimming took 0 bases from V and 8 from J, leaving 16 bases between them. The length of the CDR3 is 15 residues. CDR1 MNHEY and CDR2 SMNVEV come from the germline V gene (reference sequence). Here the CDR3 reads CASSLSNTDFWGYTF. In DNA form, the CDR3 reads TGTGCCAGCAGTTTATCAAACACGGACTTCTGGGGCTACACCTTC.

The chain recombines TRBV5-1 with TRBJ2-1; 7 bases agree with TRBD2. This CDR3 has 16 amino acids. Per the germline V gene, CDR1 is SGHRS and CDR2 is YFSETQ. V lost 4 bases to trimming and J lost 0 bases; unmatched junction nucleotides: 7. CDR3 sequence reads: CASSRGSGASYNEQFF. CDR3 nucleotide sequence: TGCGCCAGCAGCAGGGGAAGCGGGGCCTCCTACAATGAGCAGTTCTTC.

This chain connects TRBV10-3 to TRBJ1-5; D unclear. The CDR3 runs 13 residues. V lost 9 bases to trimming and J lost 3 bases, with 12 bases between them. Germline lookup yields CDR1 ENHRY and CDR2 SYGVKD. CDR3 bases: TGTGCCATAAAAGACGGAGACAATCAGCCCCAGCATTTT. Amino acid sequence: CAIKDGDNQPQHF.

The J gene is TRBJ2-3, the V gene TRBV24-1; the D gene is possibly TRBD1 (5 bases). V lost 9 bases, J lost 4 bases, and 22 bases lay in between. In germline, CDR1 is KGHDR, CDR2 SFDVKD. The CDR3 has 16 residues. The CDR3 nucleotides read TGTGCCACCGGGGCATCGGGTAGCAGGGTGGCAGATACGCAGTATTTT. Translating it yields CATGASGSRVADTQYF.

V and J are TRBV25-1 and TRBJ1-1, with a possible D match to TRBD1 (6 bases). Germline V CDR1 and CDR2: MGHDK, SYGVNS. The CDR3 is 13 amino acids. Trimming removed 6 bases at V and 8 bases at J, with 16 bases between. This CDR3 is CASRKSGHGEAFF. The DNA of the CDR3 is TGTGCCAGCAGGAAATCGGGACACGGAGAAGCTTTCTTT. Together with reference TRBV25-1 and TRBJ1-1, the CDR3 gives the full variable domain: EADIYQTPRYLVIGTGKKITLECSQTMGHDKMYWYQQDPGMELHLIHYSYGVNSTEKGDLSSESTVSRIRTEHFPLTLESARPSHTSQYLCASRKSGHGEAFFGQGTRLTVV.

This sequence joins TRBV28 and TRBJ2-1; D not certain. CDR1 and CDR2 from the germline V gene are MDHEN and SYDVKM. With 7 bases removed from V and 4 bases from J, the gap between germline ends came to 11 bases. This CDR3 has 13 amino acids. CDR3 nucleotides: TGTGCCAGCAAATGGGCAGAGTACAATGAGCAGTTCTTC. Translating it yields CASKWAEYNEQFF.

This rearrangement joins TRBV28 to TRBJ2-7; perhaps TRBD1 as D (5 bases). In germline, CDR1 is MDHEN, CDR2 SYDVKM. Trimming pared 5 bases from V and 0 bases from J, leaving 5 bases between. The CDR3 is 12 residues long. This chain's CDR3 is CASSDSSYEQYF. The CDR3 bases are TGTGCCAGCAGTGACAGCTCCTACGAGCAGTACTTC.

As concerns this clone: The junction shows a germline mismatch at one end, possibly a read error. The chain uses TRBV5-6 and TRBJ1-5, with 8 bases that match TRBD1. CDR3 length equals 12 residues. Germline V lookup: CDR1 SGHDT, CDR2 YYEEEE. The CDR3 DNA reads as TGTGCCAGCAGCTGGGGAGGACAGGGCTACTATTTT. It codes for CASSWGGQGYYF.

The chain has TRBV2 and TRBJ1-2, with unresolved D. Germline CDR1 and CDR2: SNHLY and FYNNEI. CDR3 length equals 13 residues. Trimming removed 3 bases at V and 8 bases at J, with 13 bases between. The CDR3 is CASSEVHSSGYTF. The CDR3, as DNA: TGTGCCAGCAGTGAGGTGCACTCCTCGGGCTACACCTTC.

The gene calls are TRBV4-1 and TRBJ2-3; TRBD2 agrees at 9 bases. Germline V gene data show CDR1 as MGHRA and CDR2 as YSYEKL. The CDR3 length is 18 residues. Trimming cost V 3 bases and J 3 bases; bases outside gene matches: 13. The CDR3 spells CASSQSSGREGPTDTQYF. CDR3 coding DNA: TGCGCCAGCAGCCAGTCCTCTGGGCGGGAGGGCCCTACAGATACGCAGTATTTT.

This sequence joins TRBV19 and TRBJ2-7; D might be TRBD2 (5 bases). V was cut by 4 bases and J by 2 bases, with 12 bases left in between. The CDR3 is made up of 14 amino acids. Looked up from germline, CDR1 is LNHDA and CDR2 is SQIVND (reference sequence). CDR3 DNA: TGTGCCAGTAGTAGAGAACCGGGGACCTACGAGCAGTACTTC. Translating gives CASSREPGTYEQYF.

The chain is built from TRBV4-1 and TRBJ2-7; D uncertain. The germline V gene encodes CDR1 MGHRA and CDR2 YSYEKL. V gave up 2 bases and J gave up 0 bases, with 5 bases separating them. The CDR3 extends over 13 amino acids. The CDR3 loop is CASSQLTSYEQYF. CDR3 bases: TGCGCCAGCAGCCAACTAACCTCCTACGAGCAGTACTTC.

The chain recombines TRBV7-2 with TRBJ1-5, with D maybe TRBD1 (6 bases). V was pared by 5 bases and J by 1 base, with 12 bases between. This CDR3 has 15 residues. Germline loops: CDR1 SGHTA, CDR2 FQGNSA. CDR3 sequence reads: CASSQWTASNQPQHF. The CDR3 coding sequence is TGTGCCAGCAGCCAATGGACAGCGAGCAATCAGCCCCAGCATTTT.

This chain uses TRBV6-5 with TRBJ2-5; TRBD2 matches at 10 bases. The germline gives CDR1 MNHEY, CDR2 SVGAGI. The V gene end was trimmed by 7 bases and the J gene end by 4 bases; junction bases not matched to a gene: 6. The CDR3 is made up of 14 amino acids. Here the CDR3 reads CASIQRGGLETQYF. In DNA form, the CDR3 reads TGTGCCAGCATCCAGCGGGGGGGCCTAGAGACCCAGTACTTC.

The rearrangement uses TRBV9 and TRBJ2-1; 11 bases line up with TRBD2. CDR1 is SGDLS and CDR2 is YYNGEE in the germline V gene. With 4 bases clipped from V and 4 bases from J, the junction kept 19 bases outside the gene matches. The CDR3 spans 20 residues. DNA for the CDR3: TGTGCCAGCAGCTCGGGCCCCCAGGGGGCACTAGCGGGGGAATACAATGAGCAGTTCTTC. The encoded protein is CASSSGPQGALAGEYNEQFF. Complete variable domain (other parts from reference TRBV9 and TRBJ2-1): DSGVTQTPKHLITATGQRVTLRCSPRSGDLSVYWYQQSLDQGLQFLIQYYNGEERAKGNILERFSAQQFPDLHSELNLSSLELGDSALYFCASSSGPQGALAGEYNEQFFGPGTRLTVL.

The chain uses TRBV7-8 and TRBJ1-5; TRBD1 matches at 7 bases. J gave up 4 bases and V 1 base, and 7 bases lay outside the gene matches. The length of the CDR3 is 16 residues. Germline V CDR1 and CDR2: SGHVS, FQNEAQ. The CDR3 is CASSLVGPGGNQPQHF. CDR3 DNA: TGTGCCAGCAGCTTAGTAGGCCCAGGGGGAAATCAGCCCCAGCATTTT.

The sample holds a few counts of this clone. The V call is TRBV28, the J call TRBJ1-6; the D gene is possibly TRBD1 (5 bases). Per the germline V gene, CDR1 is MDHEN and CDR2 is SYDVKM. Trimming shortened V by 5 bases and J by 7 bases, and 12 bases separated the two germline ends. This CDR3 region has 14 residues. The CDR3: CASSTGGGNSPLHF. The CDR3 DNA reads as TGTGCCAGCAGTACCGGGGGAGGGAATTCACCCCTCCACTTT.

Only one count was recorded for this clone. The chain carries TRBV6-5 and TRBJ2-7; 7 positions match TRBD1. V lost 6 bases, J lost 0 bases, and 5 bases stayed unmatched. The CDR3 has 14 amino acids. Per germline, CDR1 MNHEY and CDR2 SVGAGI. The CDR3 reads CASRGRGSSYEQYF. CDR3 DNA sequence: TGTGCCAGCAGGGGCAGGGGGAGCTCCTACGAGCAGTACTTC.

The rearrangement joins TRBV5-7 to TRBJ2-3; weak D call: TRBD1 (6 bases). TRBV5-7 is identified as an open reading frame with a role that is uncertain. Trimming pared 4 bases from V and 0 bases from J, leaving 15 bases between. This CDR3 comprises 16 residues. In nucleotides, the CDR3 is TGTGCCAGCAGCCAAACCGGGACATCTAGCACAGATACGCAGTATTTT. Amino acid sequence: CASSQTGTSSTDTQYF.

The chain has TRBV5-4 and TRBJ1-2; 9 bases line up with TRBD1. The CDR3 consists of 15 residues. CDR1 and CDR2 from the germline V gene are SGHNT and YYREEE (reference sequence). The V segment lost 2 bases and the J segment 11 bases; nucleotides outside the gene matches: 13. CDR3 coding DNA: TGTGCCAGCAGCTTACGGACAGGGGTTGGATTTGGTTACACCTTC. Translating it yields CASSLRTGVGFGYTF.

The chain recombines TRBV7-8 with TRBJ2-1, with 8 bases that match TRBD1. This CDR3 has 21 residues. V dropped 3 bases and J dropped 0; count of bases not matched to a gene: 19. Germline lookup yields CDR1 SGHVS and CDR2 FQNEAQ. The DNA for the CDR3 is TGTGCCAGCAGCTTTCCAGAGTCCGGGACAGGATTTAGCGGCTCCTACAATGAGCAGTTCTTC. This encodes CASSFPESGTGFSGSYNEQFF.

The chain uses TRBV28 and TRBJ2-3; 8 bases fit TRBD2. This CDR3 is built from 13 residues. The trim removed 11 bases at V and 1 base at J, leaving 5 bases unmatched. Per the germline V gene, CDR1 is MDHEN and CDR2 is SYDVKM. DNA for the CDR3: TGTGCCTCGGACGGGGGGGGCACAGATACGCAGTATTTT. Protein product: CASDGGGTDTQYF.

The chain links TRBV7-2 to TRBJ1-5; D unclear. With 0 bases removed from V and 0 bases from J, the gap between germline ends came to 9 bases. The CDR3 is 16 residues long. CDR1 is SGHTA, CDR2 FQGNSA, per germline. The CDR3 region is CASSLAALSSNQPQHF. The CDR3 nucleotides are TGTGCCAGCAGCTTAGCGGCTTTAAGTAGCAATCAGCCCCAGCATTTT.

The CDR3 nucleotides read TGTGCCAGCAGTACACGCTATGGCTACACCTTC. Protein: CASSTRYGYTF. The chain is built from TRBV2 and TRBJ1-2, with no clear D. The CDR3 consists of 11 residues. Trimming removed 5 bases from V and 4 bases from J, with 5 bases in between. The germline CDR1 and CDR2 sequences are SNHLY and FYNNEI.

The gene calls are TRBV29-1 and TRBJ2-7; TRBD1 agrees at 8 bases. V lost 5 bases, J lost 0 bases, and 3 bases stayed unmatched. The CDR3 spans 13 residues. Germline assignment: CDR1 SQVTM and CDR2 ANQGSEA. The CDR3 loop reads CSVYRGDSYEQYF. The DNA of the CDR3 is TGCAGCGTTTACAGGGGGGACTCCTACGAGCAGTACTTC.

The chain uses TRBV12-2 and TRBJ1-5; the table's TRBD1 call for D was not verified on the DNA. TRBV12-2 is termed a pseudogene. The CDR3 sequence is 18 residues long. The CDR3 loop is CASRLASGSGAPSQPQHF. The CDR3 DNA reads as TGTGCAAGTCGCTTAGCGTCAGGATCAGGGGCGCCAAGTCAGCCCCAGCATTTT.

This chain links TRBV7-8 with TRBJ2-7; D is unclear. The CDR3 sequence is 13 residues long. CDR1 and CDR2 from the germline V gene are SGHVS and FQNEAQ. V was clipped by 1 base and J by 3 bases, with 7 bases between them. This chain's CDR3 is CASSLVRSYEQYF. The CDR3 DNA follows: TGTGCCAGCAGCTTAGTTAGGAGCTACGAGCAGTACTTC.

The rearrangement joins TRBV10-2 to TRBJ2-7, with D perhaps matching TRBD2 (6 bases). The germline V and J ends were trimmed by 5 bases and 5 bases, with 16 bases remaining between them. This CDR3 is built from 14 residues. CDR1 WSHSY and CDR2 SAAADI come from the germline V gene. CDR3 in amino acids: CASSLVGGENEQYF. The CDR3 DNA sequence: TGCGCCAGCAGTCTTGTCGGGGGTGAAAACGAGCAGTACTTC.

V usage is TRBV5-5 and J usage is TRBJ2-1, with TRBD2 matching over 7 bases. V lost 4 bases, J lost 0 bases, and 10 bases stayed unmatched. CDR1 is SGHKS, CDR2 YYEKEE, per germline (reference sequence). This CDR3 is built from 17 residues. The CDR3 protein is CASSPRGAGSSYNEQFF. The CDR3 DNA sequence: TGTGCCAGCAGCCCGCGGGGAGCGGGGAGCTCCTACAATGAGCAGTTCTTC.

This chain joins TRBV19 and TRBJ1-4; D is uncertain. The CDR3 has 15 residues. Germline V gene data show CDR1 as LNHDA and CDR2 as SQIVND (reference sequence). V lost 9 bases to trimming and J lost 3 bases, with 17 bases between them. CDR3 bases: TGTGCCAGCCGCTTTGACCCTAGCTCTAATGAAAAACTGTTTTTT. Protein sequence: CASRFDPSSNEKLFF.